The entry that follows covers one T cell receptor (beta chain) sequence. This entry comes from a study of sequential checkpoint blockade in melanoma. Overall study context: Randomization was 1:1 between first-line nivolumab→ipilimumab and ipilimumab→nivolumab. Maintenance nivolumab came after either treatment sequence.

This sample's treatment: randomized to nivolumab then ipilimumab (arm A) or the reverse (arm B). From thawed PBMCs, live CD3+CD8+ cells negative for CD19 and CD56 were sorted. Germline CDR1 reads SGHAT; CDR2 reads FQNNGV. The CDR3 sequence is 15 residues long. The V and J ends lost 1 base and 1 base, in that order; junction bases with no gene match: 3. Sequencing used immunoSEQ multiplex PCR; TCRdb keeps in-frame clones, though not all of them. The top ten hold roughly 12% of the sample, which has under 40,000 clones, roughly 84% seen once. The chain uses TRBV11-2 and TRBJ1-1; 7 nucleotides align to TRBD1. The sequences come from CD8+ T cells sorted from blood (inferred from file names), collected from a patient given nivolumab and ipilimumab in sequence. This sequence was found in a human donor with melanoma. The CDR3 loop reads CASSLAWTGNTEAFF. Here the CDR3 DNA reads TGTGCCAGCAGCTTAGCCTGGACAGGGAACACTGAAGCTTTCTTT.